The 23 T cell receptor beta chains given below trace back to one sample, sequenced in a study of blood T cell repertoires in COVID-19. The method was immunoSEQ multiplex PCR; TCRdb's version includes in-frame clones alone and lacks a portion of them. The sample yields 310,000 or so clones, more than 70% seen once. The specimen sequenced was peripheral blood. Every receptor here comes from a woman aged 45-59 years with acute or convalescent COVID-19.

The V gene is TRBV29-1, the J gene TRBJ2-7; no definite D call. Germline V gene lookup returns CDR1 SQVTM and CDR2 ANQGSEA. V lost 4 bases, J lost 0 bases, and 10 bases lay in between. This CDR3 region has 13 residues. The CDR3 reads CSVVPGNSYEQYF. The CDR3 nucleotides read TGCAGCGTTGTTCCAGGAAACTCCTACGAGCAGTACTTC.

This sequence joins TRBV4-1 and TRBJ1-1, with D possibly being TRBD1 (6 bases). Germline values: CDR1 MGHRA, CDR2 YSYEKL. Trimming removed 3 bases from V and 1 base from J, with 15 bases in between. CDR3 size: 16 residues. CDR3 amino acids: CASSQSTGLSNTEAFF. CDR3 in DNA: TGCGCCAGCAGCCAGTCAACAGGGTTGTCGAACACTGAAGCTTTCTTT.

This chain connects TRBV7-2 to TRBJ2-7; 7 nucleotides align to TRBD2. This CDR3 has 14 residues. CDR1 SGHTA and CDR2 FQGNSA come from the germline V gene. The V segment lost 5 bases and the J segment 4 bases; nucleotides outside the gene matches: 8. The CDR3: CASSASSGGYEQYF. CDR3 sequence (DNA): TGTGCCAGCAGCGCCTCTAGCGGCGGGTACGAGCAGTACTTC.

The chain uses TRBV7-3 and TRBJ2-1, with TRBD2 as a possible D gene (6 bases). This CDR3 has 14 amino acids. Germline CDR1 is SGHTA and CDR2 is FQGTGA. Trimming cost V 4 bases and J 3 bases, with 10 bases left between them. For the CDR3, the DNA is TGTGCCAGCAGCTCATATAGCGGCTACAATGAGCAGTTCTTC. Protein product: CASSSYSGYNEQFF.

The rearrangement uses TRBV5-1 and TRBJ2-1; D is undetermined. V gave up 3 bases and J gave up 3 bases, with 10 bases separating them. Per germline, CDR1 SGHRS and CDR2 YFSETQ. CDR3 size: 14 residues. CDR3 bases: TGCGCCAGCAGCTCCCGCGGCCACTACAATGAGCAGTTCTTC. It translates to CASSSRGHYNEQFF.

This chain links TRBV27 with TRBJ2-7, with 10 bases lining up with TRBD1. The CDR3 contains 15 residues. V was pared by 2 bases and J by 4 bases, with 5 bases of the junction left unmatched. CDR1 and CDR2 from the germline V gene are MNHEY and SMNVEV (reference sequence). Here the CDR3 reads CASSLLRQGAYEQYF. CDR3 DNA: TGTGCCAGCAGTTTACTGAGACAGGGGGCATACGAGCAGTACTTC.

This rearrangement joins TRBV27 to TRBJ2-1; TRBD2 matches 10 bases. The CDR3 sequence is 16 residues long. V lost 7 bases and J lost 0; bases outside the gene matches: 6. Germline V gene data show CDR1 as MNHEY and CDR2 as SMNVEV (reference sequence). The CDR3 sequence is CASKLAGDTSYNEQFF. The CDR3 DNA is TGTGCCAGCAAGCTAGCGGGAGACACCTCCTACAATGAGCAGTTCTTC.

The chain recombines TRBV7-2 with TRBJ2-4, with 9 positions matching TRBD1. After removal of 5 bases from V and 1 base from J, the junction contained 6 bases not matched to a gene. The germline V gene has CDR1 SGHTA and CDR2 FQGNSA. The CDR3 consists of 16 residues. DNA of the CDR3: TGTGCCAGCAGCACTCGACAGGGGGTGGCCAAAAACATTCAGTACTTC. It specifies CASSTRQGVAKNIQYF.

The rearrangement joins TRBV30 to TRBJ2-4, with D possibly matching TRBD1 (5 bases). The CDR3 has 16 residues. Trimming removed 3 bases at V and 0 bases at J, with 15 bases between. CDR1 is GTSNPN and CDR2 is SVGIG in the germline V gene (reference sequence). The CDR3 nucleotides are TGTGCCTGGAGACCTCGGACATCTCTAGCCAAAAACATTCAGTACTTC. Translation: CAWRPRTSLAKNIQYF.

The chain is built from TRBV19 and TRBJ1-4, with TRBD1 matching over 12 bases. Per germline, CDR1 LNHDA and CDR2 SQIVND (reference sequence). J was trimmed by 8 bases and V by 1 base; bases with no gene match: 5. The CDR3 spans 16 residues. This CDR3 reads CASSIASGTGGEKLFF. Here the CDR3 DNA reads TGTGCCAGTAGTATAGCTTCGGGGACAGGGGGCGAAAAACTGTTTTTT.

This sequence joins TRBV5-1 and TRBJ1-3; TRBD1 might be the D (5 bases). Trimming stripped 6 bases from V and 0 bases from J, with 7 bases between. Germline CDR1 SGHRS, CDR2 YFSETQ. The CDR3 is made up of 13 amino acids. The CDR3 sequence is CASTGYSGNTIYF. CDR3 DNA: TGCGCCAGCACAGGGTACTCTGGAAACACCATATATTTT.

This clone appeared once. The V call is TRBV2, the J call TRBJ1-5; a weak D match, TRBD1 (5 bases). The CDR3 is made up of 12 amino acids. Trimming pared 4 bases from V and 7 bases from J, leaving 8 bases between. Germline-derived CDR1 and CDR2 are SNHLY and FYNNEI. The CDR3 sequence is CASSAGYQPQHF. The CDR3 DNA is TGTGCCAGCAGTGCAGGGTACCAGCCCCAGCATTTT.

This clone was seen only once. The CDR3 region has the DNA TGTGCCACCAGCAGAGATTCTAGCGGAGGCAGAGATACGCAGTATTTT. As protein: CATSRDSSGGRDTQYF. The J gene is TRBJ2-3, the V gene TRBV15; 7 bases fit TRBD2. Germline CDR1 LNHNV, CDR2 YYDKDF (reference sequence). The CDR3 covers 16 residues. The J segment lost 5 bases and the V segment lost 0 bases, leaving 8 bases of the junction unmatched. The full variable domain, with the rest looked up from reference TRBV15 and TRBJ2-3, is DAMVIQNPRYQVTQFGKPVTLSCSQTLNHNVMYWYQQKSSQAPKLLFHYYDKDFNNEADTPDNFQSRRPNTSFCFLDIRSPGLGDTAMYLCATSRDSSGGRDTQYFGPGTRLTVL.

This clone was counted a few times. The chain links TRBV4-1 to TRBJ2-7, with 9 bases matching TRBD2. The V gene end was trimmed by 1 base and the J gene end by 1 base; junction bases not matched to a gene: 2. The CDR3 contains 15 residues. CDR1 and CDR2 (germline): MGHRA, YSYEKL. The CDR3 DNA follows: TGCGCCAGCAGCCAAGTGACTAGCGGATCCTACGAGCAGTACTTC. Amino acids: CASSQVTSGSYEQYF.

This clone was seen a single time. This chain joins TRBV19 and TRBJ2-1; 13 bases are shared with TRBD2. The V segment lost 2 bases and the J segment 9 bases; nucleotides outside the gene matches: 4. Germline CDR1 and CDR2: LNHDA and SQIVND (reference sequence). The CDR3 is 15 amino acids. CDR3 protein: CASSIPGLAGFEQFF. CDR3 coding DNA: TGTGCCAGTAGTATACCGGGACTAGCGGGATTTGAGCAGTTCTTC.

CDR3 loop: CASRTGGDSGANVLTF. The CDR3 DNA sequence: TGTGCCAGCAGGACAGGGGGCGACTCTGGGGCCAACGTCCTGACTTTC. The chain recombines TRBV28 with TRBJ2-6; TRBD1 agrees at 10 bases. The germline V gene has CDR1 MDHEN and CDR2 SYDVKM. The CDR3 loop spans 16 amino acids. V was clipped by 6 bases and J by 0 bases; unmatched bases: 2.

With respect to this clone: Additional DNA sequences in this sample encode the identical CDR3. The rearrangement uses TRBV9 and TRBJ2-5; D perhaps matches TRBD2 (6 bases). The CDR3 runs 13 residues. Per germline, CDR1 SGDLS and CDR2 YYNGEE. V was shortened by 6 bases and J by 1 base, with 10 bases between the two germline ends. CDR3 sequence reads: CASNRDSQETQYF. Written as DNA, the CDR3 is TGTGCCAGCAACCGGGACTCCCAAGAGACCCAGTACTTC.

To note about this clone: The junction departs from germline at one end; a sequencing error may be responsible. The rearrangement links TRBV7-9 to TRBJ1-5, with D uncertain. The CDR3 has 8 amino acids. Germline lookup yields CDR1 SEHNR and CDR2 FQNEAQ (reference sequence). The CDR3 DNA reads TGTGCCATGAAGGACCTAGCTTTT. Protein sequence: CAMKDLAF.

V usage is TRBV30 and J usage is TRBJ2-7; weak D call: TRBD1 (5 bases). V was pared by 2 bases and J by 5 bases, with 13 bases between. The CDR3 has 13 residues. Germline CDR1 reads GTSNPN; CDR2 reads SVGIG (reference sequence). Here the CDR3 DNA reads TGTGCCTGGAGTCTAATTAAGGGGAACGAGCAGTACTTC. It translates to CAWSLIKGNEQYF. Drawing the rest from reference TRBV30 and TRBJ2-7, the complete variable domain is SQTIHQWPATLVQPVGSPLSLECTVEGTSNPNLYWYRQAAGRGLQLLFYSVGIGQISSEVPQNLSASRPQDRQFILSSKKLLLSDSGFYLCAWSLIKGNEQYFGPGTRLTVT.

V is TRBV11-2 and J is TRBJ2-7; 7 positions agree with TRBD2. Germline CDR1 reads SGHAT; CDR2 reads FQNNGV. The CDR3 is 15 amino acids. With 3 bases clipped from V and 1 base from J, the junction kept 6 bases outside the gene matches. CDR3 protein: CASSLGGTSSYEQYF. The CDR3, as DNA: TGTGCCAGCAGCTTGGGGGGGACTTCTTCCTACGAGCAGTACTTC.

The chain couples TRBV19 to TRBJ2-1; TRBD1 agrees at 8 bases. CDR3 length: 13 residues. Germline CDR1 LNHDA, CDR2 SQIVND (reference sequence). V was clipped by 8 bases and J by 4 bases; unmatched bases: 4. For the CDR3, the DNA is TGTGCCAGTCGGCGACAGGGGTACAATGAGCAGTTCTTC. This encodes CASRRQGYNEQFF. The complete variable domain, with remaining parts taken from reference TRBV19 and TRBJ2-1, reads DGGITQSPKYLFRKEGQNVTLSCEQNLNHDAMYWYRQDPGQGLRLIYYSQIVNDFQKGDIAEGYSVSREKKESFPLTVTSAQKNPTAFYLCASRRQGYNEQFFGPGTRLTVL.

This clone was recorded only once. V gene TRBV29-1 combines with J gene TRBJ1-5; 10 positions agree with TRBD1. The germline V gene encodes CDR1 SQVTM and CDR2 ANQGSEA. The CDR3 is made up of 12 amino acids. Losses at the gene ends were 6 bases for V and 5 bases for J; bases not matched to a gene: 1. In DNA, the CDR3 is TGCAGCGTGGGGACAGGGGATCAGCCCCAGCATTTT. Translation: CSVGTGDQPQHF.

The gene calls are TRBV28 and TRBJ2-1; TRBD2 agrees at 13 bases. The CDR3 totals 14 residues. The germline V gene encodes CDR1 MDHEN and CDR2 SYDVKM. V shed 8 bases, J shed 7 bases, and the junction held 5 bases outside the gene matches. CDR3 in DNA: TGTGCCAGCCAACTAGCGGGAGGGCCTAATGAGCAGTTCTTC. Its translation is CASQLAGGPNEQFF.